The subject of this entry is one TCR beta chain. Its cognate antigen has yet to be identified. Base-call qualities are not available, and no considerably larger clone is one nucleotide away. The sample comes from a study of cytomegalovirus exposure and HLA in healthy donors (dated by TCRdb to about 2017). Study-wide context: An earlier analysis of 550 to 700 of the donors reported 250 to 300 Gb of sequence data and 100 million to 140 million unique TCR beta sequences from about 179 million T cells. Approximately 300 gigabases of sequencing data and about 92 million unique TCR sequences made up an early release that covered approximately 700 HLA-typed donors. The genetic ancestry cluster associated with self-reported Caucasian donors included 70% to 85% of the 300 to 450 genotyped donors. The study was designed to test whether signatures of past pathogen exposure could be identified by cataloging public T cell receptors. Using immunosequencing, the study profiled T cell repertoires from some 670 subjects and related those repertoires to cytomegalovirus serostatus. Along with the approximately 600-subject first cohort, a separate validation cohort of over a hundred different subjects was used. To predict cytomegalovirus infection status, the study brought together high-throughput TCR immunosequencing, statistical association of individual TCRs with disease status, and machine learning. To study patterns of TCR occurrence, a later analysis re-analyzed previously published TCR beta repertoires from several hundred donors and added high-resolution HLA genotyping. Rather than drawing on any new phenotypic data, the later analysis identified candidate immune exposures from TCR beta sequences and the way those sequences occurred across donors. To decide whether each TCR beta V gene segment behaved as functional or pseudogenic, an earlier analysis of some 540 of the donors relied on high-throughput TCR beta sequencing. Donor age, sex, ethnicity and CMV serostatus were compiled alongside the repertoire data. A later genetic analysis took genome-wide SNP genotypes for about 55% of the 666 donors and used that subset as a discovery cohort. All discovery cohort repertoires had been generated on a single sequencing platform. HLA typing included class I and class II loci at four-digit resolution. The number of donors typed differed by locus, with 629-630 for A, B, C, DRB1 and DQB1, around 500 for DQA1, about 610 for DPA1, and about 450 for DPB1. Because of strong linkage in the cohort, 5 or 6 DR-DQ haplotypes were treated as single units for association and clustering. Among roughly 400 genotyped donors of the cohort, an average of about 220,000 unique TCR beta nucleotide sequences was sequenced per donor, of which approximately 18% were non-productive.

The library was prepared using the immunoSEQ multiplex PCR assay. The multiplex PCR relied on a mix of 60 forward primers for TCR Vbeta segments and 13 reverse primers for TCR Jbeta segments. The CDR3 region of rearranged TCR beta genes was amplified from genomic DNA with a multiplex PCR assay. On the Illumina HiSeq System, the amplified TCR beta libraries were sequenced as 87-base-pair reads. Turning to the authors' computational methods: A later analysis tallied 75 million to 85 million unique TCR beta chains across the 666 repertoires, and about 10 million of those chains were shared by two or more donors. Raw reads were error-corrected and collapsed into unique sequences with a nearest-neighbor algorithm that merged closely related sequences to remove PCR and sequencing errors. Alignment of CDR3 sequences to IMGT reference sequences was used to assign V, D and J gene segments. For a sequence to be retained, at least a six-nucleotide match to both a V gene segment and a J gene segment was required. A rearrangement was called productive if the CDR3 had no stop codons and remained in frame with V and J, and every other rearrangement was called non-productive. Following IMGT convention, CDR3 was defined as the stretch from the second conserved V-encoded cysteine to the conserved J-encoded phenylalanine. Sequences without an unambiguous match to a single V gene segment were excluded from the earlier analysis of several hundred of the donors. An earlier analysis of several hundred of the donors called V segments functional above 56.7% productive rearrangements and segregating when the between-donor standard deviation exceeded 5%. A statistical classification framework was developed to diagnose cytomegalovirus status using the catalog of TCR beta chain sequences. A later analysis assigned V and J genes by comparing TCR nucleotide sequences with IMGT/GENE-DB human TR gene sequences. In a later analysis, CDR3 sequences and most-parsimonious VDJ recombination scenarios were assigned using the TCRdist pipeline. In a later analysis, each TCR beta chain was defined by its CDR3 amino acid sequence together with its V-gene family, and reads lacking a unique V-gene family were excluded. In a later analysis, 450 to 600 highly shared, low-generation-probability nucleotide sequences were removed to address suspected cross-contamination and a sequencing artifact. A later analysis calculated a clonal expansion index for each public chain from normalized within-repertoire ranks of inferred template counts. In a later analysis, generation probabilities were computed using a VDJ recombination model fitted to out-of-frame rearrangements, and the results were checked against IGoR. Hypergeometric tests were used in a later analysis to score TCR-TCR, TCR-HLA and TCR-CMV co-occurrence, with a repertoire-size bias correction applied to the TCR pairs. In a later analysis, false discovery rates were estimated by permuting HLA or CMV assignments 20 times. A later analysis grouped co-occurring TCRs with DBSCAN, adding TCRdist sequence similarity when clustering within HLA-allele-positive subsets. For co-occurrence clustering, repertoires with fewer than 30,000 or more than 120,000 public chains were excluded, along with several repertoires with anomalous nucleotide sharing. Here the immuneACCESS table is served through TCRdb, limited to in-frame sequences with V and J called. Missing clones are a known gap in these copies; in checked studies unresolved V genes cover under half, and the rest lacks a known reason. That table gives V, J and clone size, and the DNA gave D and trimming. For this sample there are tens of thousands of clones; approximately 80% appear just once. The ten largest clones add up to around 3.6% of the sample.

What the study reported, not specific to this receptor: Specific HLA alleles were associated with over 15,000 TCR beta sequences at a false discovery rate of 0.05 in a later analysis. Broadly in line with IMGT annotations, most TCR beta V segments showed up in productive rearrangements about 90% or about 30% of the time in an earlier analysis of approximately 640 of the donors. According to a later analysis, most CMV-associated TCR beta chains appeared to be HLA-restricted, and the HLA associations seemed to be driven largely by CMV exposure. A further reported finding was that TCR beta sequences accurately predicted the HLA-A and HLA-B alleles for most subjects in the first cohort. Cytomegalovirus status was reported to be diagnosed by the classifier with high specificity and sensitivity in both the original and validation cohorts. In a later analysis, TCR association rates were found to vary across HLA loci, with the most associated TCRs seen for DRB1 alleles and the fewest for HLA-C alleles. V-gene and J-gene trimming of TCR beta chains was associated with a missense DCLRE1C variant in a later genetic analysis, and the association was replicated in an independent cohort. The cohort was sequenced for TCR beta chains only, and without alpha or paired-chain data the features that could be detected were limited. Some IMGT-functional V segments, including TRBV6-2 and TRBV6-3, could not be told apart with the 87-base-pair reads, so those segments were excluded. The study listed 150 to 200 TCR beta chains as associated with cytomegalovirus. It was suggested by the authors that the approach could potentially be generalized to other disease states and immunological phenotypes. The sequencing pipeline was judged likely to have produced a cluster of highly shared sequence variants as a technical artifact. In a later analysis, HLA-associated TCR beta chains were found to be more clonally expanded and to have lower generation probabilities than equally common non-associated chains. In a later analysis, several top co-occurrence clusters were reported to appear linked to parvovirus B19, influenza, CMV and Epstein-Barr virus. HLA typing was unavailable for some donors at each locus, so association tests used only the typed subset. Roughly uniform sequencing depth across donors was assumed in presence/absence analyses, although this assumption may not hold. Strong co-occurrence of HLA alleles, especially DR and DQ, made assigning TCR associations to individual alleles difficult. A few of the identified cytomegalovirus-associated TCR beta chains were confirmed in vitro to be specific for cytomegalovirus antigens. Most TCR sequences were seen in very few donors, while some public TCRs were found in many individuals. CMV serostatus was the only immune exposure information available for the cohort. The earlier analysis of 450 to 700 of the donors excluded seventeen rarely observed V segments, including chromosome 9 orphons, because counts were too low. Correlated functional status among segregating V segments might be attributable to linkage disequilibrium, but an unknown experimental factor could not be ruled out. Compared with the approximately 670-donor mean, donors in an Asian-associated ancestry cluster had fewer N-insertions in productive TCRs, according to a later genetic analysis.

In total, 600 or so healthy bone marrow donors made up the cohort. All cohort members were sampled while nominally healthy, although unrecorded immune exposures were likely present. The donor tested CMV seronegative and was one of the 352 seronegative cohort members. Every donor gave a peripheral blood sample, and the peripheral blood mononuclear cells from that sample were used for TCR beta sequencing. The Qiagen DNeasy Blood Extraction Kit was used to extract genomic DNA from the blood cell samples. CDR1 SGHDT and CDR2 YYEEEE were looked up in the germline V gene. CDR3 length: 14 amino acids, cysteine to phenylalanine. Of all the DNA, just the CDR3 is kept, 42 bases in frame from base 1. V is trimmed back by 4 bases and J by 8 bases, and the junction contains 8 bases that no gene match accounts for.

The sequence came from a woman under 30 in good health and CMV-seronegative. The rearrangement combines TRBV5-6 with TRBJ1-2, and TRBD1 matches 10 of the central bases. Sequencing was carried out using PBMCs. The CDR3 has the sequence CASSRDRGSRGYTF. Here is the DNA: TGTGCCAGCAGCCGGGACAGGGGATCGAGGGGCTACACCTTC.